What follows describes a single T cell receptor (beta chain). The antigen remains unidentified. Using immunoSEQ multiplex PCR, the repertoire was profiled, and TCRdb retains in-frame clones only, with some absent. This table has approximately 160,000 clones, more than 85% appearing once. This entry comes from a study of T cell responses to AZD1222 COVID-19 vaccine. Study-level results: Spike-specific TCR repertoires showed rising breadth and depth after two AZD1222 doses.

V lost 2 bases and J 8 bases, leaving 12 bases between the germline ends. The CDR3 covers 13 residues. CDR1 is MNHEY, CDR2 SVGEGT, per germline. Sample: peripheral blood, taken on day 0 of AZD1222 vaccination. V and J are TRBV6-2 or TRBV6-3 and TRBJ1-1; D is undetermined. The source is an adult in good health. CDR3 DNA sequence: TGTGCCAGCAGTTACGCATCCTTCAGGGAAGCTTTCTTT. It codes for CASSYASFREAFF.